This T cell receptor (beta chain) was profiled in a study of T cell changes during pregnancy in multiple sclerosis. The repertoire was sequenced with immunoSEQ multiplex PCR; TCRdb's copy has only in-frame clones and lacks some. The repertoire has about 40,000 clones, roughly 93% of them found once; the top ten carry over 0.4%. The CDR3 is 14 residues long. Germline V gene data show CDR1 as MNHEY and CDR2 as SVGAGI. V was shortened by 5 bases and J by 4 bases, with 15 bases between the two germline ends. The chain combines TRBV6-5 with TRBJ2-7; tentative D call: TRBD1 (6 bases). Sequencing was performed on CD4+ T cells from peripheral blood mononuclear cells, taken in the first trimester of pregnancy. The receptor was isolated from a female donor with multiple sclerosis, enrolled in a pregnancy study. CDR3 loop: CASSPTGRVYEQYF. Here the CDR3 DNA reads TGTGCCAGCAGTCCCACAGGGAGAGTGTACGAGCAGTACTTC.